The present T cell receptor beta chain was sequenced within a study of T cells after yellow fever vaccination. Study-wide background: Fractions of low cell number were prepared using SMART-Seq v4 Ultra Low Input. General study points: Abundant bulk-population clonotypes could contaminate the FACS-sorted repertoires. Detected again after the booster were most primary-vaccination clones, at about 96% CD4 and 70% to 90% CD8.

Germline V gene lookup returns CDR1 MNHNS and CDR2 SASEGT. V was pared by 6 bases and J by 8 bases, with 16 bases between. There are 13 residues in the CDR3. Template switching with 5'RACE generated the TCR cDNA and added a universal primer site and UMIs. TCRdb independently ran MiXCR on the 5' RACE reads; one entry per CDR3 protein. The sample holds hundreds of thousands of distinct CDR3 sequences, approximately 13% seen once. A note on this clonotype: Its antigen is unknown.

This chain connects TRBV6-1 to TRBJ1-1, with D maybe TRBD1 (5 bases). This sequence was found in a man aged 25-45 years who received the YFV17D yellow fever vaccine. The source was PBMCs, collected on the day of the yellow fever booster vaccination. The CDR3 DNA reads as TGTGCCAGCAGCCCCGGGACCGTGTTAGAAGCTTTCTTT. This encodes CASSPGTVLEAFF.